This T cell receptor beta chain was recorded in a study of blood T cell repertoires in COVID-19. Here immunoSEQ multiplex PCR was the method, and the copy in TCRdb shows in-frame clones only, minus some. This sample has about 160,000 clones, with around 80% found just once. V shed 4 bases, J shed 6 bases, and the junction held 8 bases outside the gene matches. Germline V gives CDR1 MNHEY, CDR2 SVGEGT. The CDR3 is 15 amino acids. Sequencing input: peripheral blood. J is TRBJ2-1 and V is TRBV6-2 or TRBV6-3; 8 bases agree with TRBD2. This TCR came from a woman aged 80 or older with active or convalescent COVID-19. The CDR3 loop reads CASSSGLAGPNEQFF. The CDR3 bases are TGTGCCAGCAGTTCCGGACTAGCCGGCCCCAATGAGCAGTTCTTC.